Below, one T cell receptor (beta chain) is given with its context. Its antigen is not yet known. A read error may produce the germline difference seen at one junction end. This entry comes from a study of tumor and adjacent non-tumor tissue in lung cancer (dated by TCRdb to the late 2010s). With respect to the entire study: By cancer type, the cohort comprised eleven to twelve adenocarcinoma patients, 2 squamous cell carcinoma patients and 1 small cell lung cancer patient. The study compared bulk TCRbeta repertoires between lung tumor tissue and matched distant non-tumor lung tissue from over twelve lung cancer patients. Sequencing produced 125,075,908 productive TCRbeta reads in total, an average of approximately 4.5 million reads per sample. Fewer than 35 paired specimens, one tumor and one normal lung sample per patient, were profiled by TCRbeta CDR3 sequencing. The 15 enrolled patients, of whom about 10 were men and 5 were women, were aged 31 to 76 years and were diagnosed with TNM stage I to III disease.

Overall study outcomes, separate from this receptor: Neither the sequencing platform nor unique molecular identifiers are named or mentioned anywhere in the methods. TCR diversity was significantly higher in younger patients, and higher tumor TCR diversity was associated with shorter overall and disease-free survival. TCR diversity (inverse Simpson) was significantly higher in tumor than in normal lung tissue (roughly 430 vs 170, P = 0.0075, Mann-Whitney U test). A significantly larger cumulative share of the repertoire was made up by the top 100 clones in normal lung than in tumor tissue. Peripheral blood was not sequenced, so blood TCRbeta repertoires in these lung cancer patients were not examined. The cohort had only around 15 patients, and the authors noted that larger samples and more detailed clinical data are needed.

Bulk unsorted tissue served as the source for RNA extraction, and RNA quality was assessed using a NanoDrop ND-1000 and an Agilent 2100. All donors had newly diagnosed lung cancer, had not received prior chemotherapy, and were admitted for thoracic surgery in China between August and November 2014. Patients who had received previous radiotherapy or chemotherapy, or who had another concurrent cancer, were excluded from the study. Pieces of surgical tissue measuring roughly 1-2.2 cm3 were kept in RNAlater solution and held at -80 degrees C until needed. To prepare the library, multiplex PCR was applied. TCRdb lists the instrument as Illumina HiSeq 2500. Following protocols modified from ARM-PCR, the researchers constructed TCRbeta libraries through three rounds of nested PCR with primers (Table S4). Before sequencing, PCR products of 200-500 bp were excised from the gel and purified with the QIAquick gel extraction kit. Per the source publication's procedure: Trimmomatic was used to clean the reads, FLASH merged the cleaned reads into complete CDR3 sequences, and MiTCR assigned the sequences to V(D)J germline segments. Clonal diversity was computed as the inverse Simpson's index with VDJtools. A read counted as productive if the sequence was in-frame and lacked a premature stop codon. Starting from the raw public reads, TCRdb applied fastp trimming at Q25, assembled clones with MiXCR and retained in-frame beta chains. Rows are combined by CDR3 protein, so each entry shows the most common genes and DNA. TCRdb assigned the V and J calls; the authors' analysis was not used. This sample has around 79,000 distinct CDR3 sequences in its table, and approximately 77% of those were observed once. Of the sample, around 9.5% is held by the ten largest clones.

The germline V gene gives CDR1 as SGHAT and CDR2 as FQNNGV. Counted from cysteine to phenylalanine, this CDR3 has 19 amino acids. The read is trimmed to its CDR3 DNA, 57 bases read in frame from base 1. The receptor was isolated from a woman between 40 and 50 years old with non-small cell lung cancer. The specimen was lung tumor tissue. The chain is made from TRBV11-2 and TRBJ2-5; TRBD1 aligns with 9 central bases. Read as DNA, the sequence is TGTGCCAGCAACTTAGGGCTATACGCGAACAGGGGGCGAGGAGAGACCCAGTACTTC. This gives the protein CASNLGLYANRGRGETQYF. This CDR3, with the reference TRBV11-2 and TRBJ2-5 proteins standing in past its ends, gives the full variable domain EAGVAQSPRYKIIEKRQSVAFWCNPISGHATLYWYQQILGQGPKLLIQFQNNGVVDDSQLPKDRFSAERLKGVDSTLKIQPAKLEDSAVYLCASNLGLYANRGRGETQYFGPGTRLLVL.